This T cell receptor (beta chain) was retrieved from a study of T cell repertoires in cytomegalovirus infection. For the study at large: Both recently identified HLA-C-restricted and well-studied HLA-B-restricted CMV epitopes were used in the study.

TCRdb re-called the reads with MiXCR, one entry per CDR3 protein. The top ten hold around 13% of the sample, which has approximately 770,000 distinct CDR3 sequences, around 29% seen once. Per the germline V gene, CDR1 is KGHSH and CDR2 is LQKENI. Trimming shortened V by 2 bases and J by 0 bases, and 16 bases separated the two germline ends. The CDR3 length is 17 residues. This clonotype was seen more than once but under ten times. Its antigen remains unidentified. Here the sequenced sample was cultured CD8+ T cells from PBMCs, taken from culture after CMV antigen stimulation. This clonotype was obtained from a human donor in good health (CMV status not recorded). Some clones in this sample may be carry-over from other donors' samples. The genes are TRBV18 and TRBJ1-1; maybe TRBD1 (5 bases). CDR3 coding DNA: TGTGCCAGCTCACCAGGGGCGGTTATTCTGTTGAACACTGAAGCTTTCTTT. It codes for CASSPGAVILLNTEAFF.